This T cell receptor beta chain is drawn from a study of early T cells in non-severe SARS-CoV-2 infection. Study overall: Alpha and beta chains were unpaired, from unsorted whole-blood bulk RNA.

CDR3 length: 15 amino acids. The germline CDR1 and CDR2 sequences are SGHNT and YENEEA. Trimming took 0 bases from V and 10 from J, leaving 16 bases between them. Separate cDNA molecules each had unique molecular identifiers attached to them. TCRdb processed the 5' RACE reads anew with MiXCR; each CDR3 protein has one entry. This table has approximately 56,000 distinct CDR3 sequences, 8% to 13% appearing once. Of note for this clonotype: What it binds is not known.

Study-wide results and limits: VDJdb-based matching was biased toward anti-spike CD8 responses and missed private and CD4 specificities.

This TCR derives from an adult who was a healthcare worker with PCR-confirmed SARS-CoV-2 infection or an uninfected control (not recorded which). The V call is TRBV11-3, the J call TRBJ2-1; D is tentatively TRBD1 or TRBD2 (5 bases each). Specimen: whole blood. In DNA, the CDR3 is TGTGCCAGCAGCTTAGATCTAGAGGGGATGGGGGAGCAGTTCTTC. It is translated as CASSLDLEGMGEQFF.